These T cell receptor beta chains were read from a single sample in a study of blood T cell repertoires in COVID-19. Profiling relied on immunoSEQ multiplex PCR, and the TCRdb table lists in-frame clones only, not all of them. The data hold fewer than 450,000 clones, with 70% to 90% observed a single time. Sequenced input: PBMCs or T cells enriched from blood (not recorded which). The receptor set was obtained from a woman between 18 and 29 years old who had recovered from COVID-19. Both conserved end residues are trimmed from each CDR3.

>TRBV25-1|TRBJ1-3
ASSPAAGNTIY
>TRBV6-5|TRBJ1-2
ASRLTGAYGYT
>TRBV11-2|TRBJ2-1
ASSPDGSNEQF
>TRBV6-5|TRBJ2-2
ASGQENTGELF
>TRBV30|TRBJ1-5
AWSVRSGGNQPQH
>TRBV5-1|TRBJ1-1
ASSLARFGTEAF
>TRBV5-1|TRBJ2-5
ASSSGQQETQY
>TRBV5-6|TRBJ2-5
ASSPTTGGETQY
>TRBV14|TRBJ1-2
ASSQHDRVDGYT
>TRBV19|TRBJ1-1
ASSSRRSGTEAF
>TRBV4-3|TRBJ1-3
ASSQDPPPTGGVSGNTIY
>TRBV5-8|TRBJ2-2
ASSSGTGFGWYTGELF
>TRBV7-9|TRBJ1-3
ASSHHRGEVSGNTIY
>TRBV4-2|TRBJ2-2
ASSLEQGGTGELF
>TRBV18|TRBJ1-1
ASSMGQADLNTEAF